This TCR beta chain was obtained from a study of blood T cells in healthy people across ages. Trimming took 1 base from V and 0 from J, leaving 5 bases between them. Germline V gives CDR1 SQVTM, CDR2 ANQGSEA. This CDR3 comprises 13 residues. Using a J-beta primer mix together with a sample-barcoded 5' primer, a second PCR was run for roughly 6 to 12 cycles. TCRdb reanalysed the 5' RACE reads using MiXCR and keeps one entry per CDR3 protein. This sample has under 1,000,000 distinct CDR3 sequences; about half occur once, and the top ten carry around 18%. This clonotype has only a few counts. What was sequenced was blood. The rearrangement links TRBV29-1 to TRBJ2-3; D is unresolved. The sequence came from an elderly man in good health. CDR3 nucleotides: TGCAGCGTTGAAGTCCCTAGCACAGATACGCAGTATTTT. Its protein product is CSVEVPSTDTQYF.